This T cell receptor (beta chain) was documented in a study of cytomegalovirus exposure and HLA in healthy donors. Study conclusions and caveats: Despite most TCR sequences being rare, some public TCRs occurred in many donors. The TCR clusters that emerged in the first cohort tended, a later analysis found, to co-occur in the 110 or so validation repertoires.

V dropped 3 bases and J dropped 1 base, with 12 bases sitting between them. Looked up from germline, CDR1 is SGHTA and CDR2 is FQGTGA. The CDR3 is made up of 16 amino acids. The donors formed part of the roughly 110-subject validation cohort, distinct from the approximately 670-subject first cohort. In regard to this clone: Its antigen is unknown.

Assay: immunoSEQ multiplex PCR; the TCRdb copy retains only in-frame clones and omits some. Of roughly 300,000 clones listed, 75% to 90% are singletons. Material for sequencing was PBMCs. The chain combines TRBV7-3 with TRBJ2-2; perhaps TRBD1 as D (6 bases). This TCR came from a woman in her 30s in good health and CMV-seropositive. CDR3 sequence (DNA): TGTGCCAGCAGCTTGGTCGGGACAAAGAACACCGGGGAGCTGTTTTTT. Translated: CASSLVGTKNTGELFF. The entire variable domain, with the rest obtained from reference TRBV7-3 and TRBJ2-2, is as follows: GAGVSQTPSNKVTEKGKYVELRCDPISGHTALYWYRQSLGQGPEFLIYFQGTGAADDSGLPNDRFFAVRPEGSVSTLKIQRTERGDSAVYLCASSLVGTKNTGELFFGEGSRLTVL.